This T cell receptor (beta chain) was retrieved from a study of T-cell reconstitution after alpha-beta-depleted transplantation in children. General observations from the study: Reports say that about two months after transplant, the alpha-beta T cells came out of several hundred graft clones that had expanded.

Unique molecular identifiers were built into the TCRbeta library. From the PCR reads, TCRdb called clonotypes with MiXCR, one entry per CDR3 protein. The sample includes 250,000 to 400,000 distinct CDR3 sequences, more than 20% seen only once; the top ten take 11%. The CDR3 spans 15 residues. The germline CDR1 and CDR2 sequences are DFQATT and SNEGSKA (reference sequence). V shed 2 bases and J 5 bases; nucleotides not matched to a gene: 10. On this clonotype itself: Its specificity is unknown.

The receptor was isolated from a male patient between 10 and 17 years old who had a stem cell transplant for acute lymphoblastic leukemia, so the T cells may come from the graft donor. Here the sequenced sample was PBMCs, mostly from graft donor cells, taken 180 days after TCRalphabeta/CD19-depleted stem cell transplant. The chain carries TRBV20-1 and TRBJ1-2; the match to TRBD1 covers 8 bases. The chain's CDR3 is CSARPGQGGRYGYTF. CDR3 nucleotides: TGCAGTGCTAGACCTGGACAGGGAGGAAGGTATGGCTACACCTTC.